This T cell receptor beta chain was sequenced during a study of a mutant IDH1 vaccine in newly diagnosed glioma. The table came from immunoSEQ multiplex PCR; TCRdb's copy has only in-frame clones and leaves some out. This table holds roughly 60,000 clones, about 80% found once. V was pared by 1 base and J by 3 bases, with 7 bases of the junction left unmatched. The CDR3 is 17 residues long. The V gene's germline CDR1 is MGHRA and CDR2 YSYEKL. As to this clone: Its antigen is not known.

The time point was: week 23, last vaccination. In the vaccine, a single dose held 300 ug of the mutant IDH1 20-mer peptide, along with topical imiquimod. Here the sequenced sample was PBMCs, taken from a glioma patient whose treatment included an IDH1 peptide vaccine. The clonotype originates from a middle-aged man with glioma. The chain carries TRBV4-1 and TRBJ1-3; 9 bases agree with TRBD1. CDR3 sequence reads: CASSQGPQGAGGNTIYF. The CDR3 nucleotides are TGCGCCAGCAGCCAAGGCCCACAGGGGGCGGGTGGAAACACCATATATTTT.